This T cell receptor (beta chain) was obtained from a study of blood T cell repertoires in COVID-19. Study-level information: From T cells, B-cell-depleted T cells, or PBMCs came the material, which was cDNA or gDNA.

Original methodology: By means of reference gene primer amplification, nucleated cell counts were estimated. TCRdb's copy holds only in-frame clones and misses some; the assay was immunoSEQ multiplex PCR. That table gives V, J and clone size, and the DNA gave D and trimming. This table has about 160,000 clones, roughly 81% appearing once. Germline values: CDR1 SGHDN, CDR2 FVKESK. V shed 2 bases, J shed 3 bases, and the junction held 6 bases outside the gene matches. The length of the CDR3 is 15 residues. V is TRBV14 and J is TRBJ1-2; the match to TRBD1 covers 7 bases. The material sequenced was peripheral blood. This TCR was sampled from a man in his forties or fifties with acute or convalescent COVID-19. DNA of the CDR3: TGTGCCAGCAGCCAACTTACCGGGACAGACTATGGCTACACCTTC. Its protein product is CASSQLTGTDYGYTF. Based on the CDR3 plus reference TRBV14 and TRBJ1-2, the full variable domain is EAGVTQFPSHSVIEKGQTVTLRCDPISGHDNLYWYRRVMGKEIKFLLHFVKESKQDESGMPNNRFLAERTGGTYSTLKVQPAELEDSGVYFCASSQLTGTDYGYTFGSGTRLTVV.